This TCR beta chain is drawn from a study of molecular identifiers for immune sequencing clone quantification. This clonotype has at least ten counts. TCRdb fed the PCR reads into MiXCR, producing one record per CDR3 protein. The table shows approximately 630,000 distinct CDR3 sequences, with 25% occurring only once. The V and J ends lost 4 bases and 4 bases respectively, with 21 bases between them. Per germline, CDR1 MNHEY and CDR2 SMNVEV (reference sequence). This CDR3 region has 17 residues. Sequences were obtained from naive CD8+ T cells from blood, with Jurkat cell RNA spiked in. Subset defined: FACS-sorted CD8+CD4-CCR7+CD45RA+ naive T cells. This chain connects TRBV27 to TRBJ2-3, with D tentatively TRBD1 or TRBD2 (6 bases each). This TCR came from a human donor in good health. Some libraries in this study had Jurkat cell RNA spiked in. CDR3 protein: CASSSSPGARWPDTQYF. DNA for the CDR3: TGTGCCAGCAGTTCCTCCCCGGGGGCCAGGTGGCCAGATACGCAGTATTTT.